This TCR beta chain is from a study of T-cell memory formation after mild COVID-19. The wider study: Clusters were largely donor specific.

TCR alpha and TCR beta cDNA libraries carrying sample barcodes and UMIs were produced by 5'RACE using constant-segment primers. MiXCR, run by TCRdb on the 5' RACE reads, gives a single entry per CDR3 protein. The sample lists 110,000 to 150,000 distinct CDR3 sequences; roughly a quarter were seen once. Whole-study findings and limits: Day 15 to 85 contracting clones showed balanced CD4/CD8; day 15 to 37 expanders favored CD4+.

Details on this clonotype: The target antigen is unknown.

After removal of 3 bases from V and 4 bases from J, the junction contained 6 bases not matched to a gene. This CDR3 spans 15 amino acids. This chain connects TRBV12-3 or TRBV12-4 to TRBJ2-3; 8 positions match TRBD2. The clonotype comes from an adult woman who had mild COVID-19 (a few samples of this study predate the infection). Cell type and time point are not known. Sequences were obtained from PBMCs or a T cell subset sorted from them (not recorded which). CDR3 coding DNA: TGTGCCAGCAGTTTTATCGGGGGGGCCTCAGATACGCAGTATTTT. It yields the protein CASSFIGGASDTQYF.